Reported below is one TCR beta chain. Its antigen is still unknown. The sample originates from a study of T cells after yellow fever vaccination. Study observations and caveats: Across the CD4 and CD8 compartments, a small share of clonotypes was present in both. Abundant bulk-derived clonotypes could contaminate FACS-sorted repertoires. Post-booster repertoires again held most primary-vaccination clones (roughly 96% CD4, roughly 90% CD8).

Germline CDR1 SGHDN, CDR2 FVKESK. V gave up 4 bases and J gave up 4 bases; unmatched junction bases: 14. There are 18 residues in the CDR3. Conversion of TCR transcripts into cDNA relied on 5'RACE template switching, which added a universal primer site and UMIs. TCRdb reprocessed the 5' RACE reads with MiXCR, giving one entry per CDR3 protein. Of about 630,000 distinct CDR3 sequences in the sample, around an eighth were seen once. The TCR comes from a man aged 30-40 years who received the YFV17D yellow fever vaccine. The sequencing here drew on PBMCs, taken on the day of the yellow fever booster vaccination. The chain uses TRBV14 and TRBJ2-3; 10 bases are a match to TRBD1. The DNA of the CDR3 is TGTGCCAGCAGCCCTTTCAACACTGACAGGGGGCGATCAGATACGCAGTATTTT. Residues: CASSPFNTDRGRSDTQYF.